The table lists the clone carrying this TCR beta chain with many counts. Assembly of TCR beta libraries relied on iRepertoire HTBI primers together with Arm-PCR of CDR3 regions. TCRdb redid the calling of the multiplex PCR reads with MiXCR, one entry per CDR3 protein. The sample lists a few hundred thousand distinct CDR3 sequences, around 23% occurring once. As for time point: persistent/refractory GD, antithyroid drugs over 5 years with positive TRAb. Construction of the TCR library relied on RNA isolated from PBMCs. Each patient gave around 10 milliliters of EDTA-anticoagulated peripheral blood. These data come from a study of regulatory T cells in long-lasting Graves disease. Per germline, CDR1 SGHAT and CDR2 FQNNGV. The V end was cut by 5 bases, the J end by 1 base, with 14 bases between. This CDR3 is 15 amino acids long.

The clonotype comes from a woman aged 40-49 years with Graves disease. Sequences were derived from peripheral blood mononuclear cells (PBMCs), sampled when the disease was refractory, from a patient treated with antithyroid drugs. The chain recombines TRBV11-2 with TRBJ2-5; no firm D call. This CDR3 is CASSNGRAPQETQYF. The DNA for the CDR3 is TGTGCCAGCAGCAATGGCAGAGCCCCCCAAGAGACCCAGTACTTC.